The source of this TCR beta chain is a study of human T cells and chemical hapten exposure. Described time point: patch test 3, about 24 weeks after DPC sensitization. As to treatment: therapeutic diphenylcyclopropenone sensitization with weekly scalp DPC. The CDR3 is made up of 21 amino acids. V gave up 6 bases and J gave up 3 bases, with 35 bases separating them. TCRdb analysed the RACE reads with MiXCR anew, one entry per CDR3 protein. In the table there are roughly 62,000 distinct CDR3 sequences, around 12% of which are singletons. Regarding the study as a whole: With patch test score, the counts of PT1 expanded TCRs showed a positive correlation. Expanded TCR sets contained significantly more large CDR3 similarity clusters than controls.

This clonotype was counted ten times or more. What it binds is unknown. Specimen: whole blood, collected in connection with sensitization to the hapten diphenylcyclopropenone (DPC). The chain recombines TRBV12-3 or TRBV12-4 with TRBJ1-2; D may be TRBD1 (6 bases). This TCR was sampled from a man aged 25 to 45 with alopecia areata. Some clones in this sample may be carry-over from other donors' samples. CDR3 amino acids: CASSFSRDIPSRGTGDYGYTF. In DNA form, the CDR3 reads TGTGCCAGCAGCTTCTCCCGGGACATTCCCAGCCGGGGAACCGGTGACTATGGCTACACCTTC.